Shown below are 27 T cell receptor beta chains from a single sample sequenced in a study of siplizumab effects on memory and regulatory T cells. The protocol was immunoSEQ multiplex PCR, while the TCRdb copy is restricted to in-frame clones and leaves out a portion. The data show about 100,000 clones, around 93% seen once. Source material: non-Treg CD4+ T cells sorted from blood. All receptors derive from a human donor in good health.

The CDR3 is CASSLPGLAGTDTQYF. DNA of the CDR3: TGTGCCAGCAGCTTACCGGGACTAGCGGGAACAGATACGCAGTATTTT. The chain recombines TRBV7-8 with TRBJ2-3; 13 bases fit TRBD2. The V and J ends lost 2 bases and 3 bases, in that order; junction bases with no gene match: 2. Germline V gene lookup returns CDR1 SGHVS and CDR2 FQNEAQ. The CDR3 is 16 amino acids.

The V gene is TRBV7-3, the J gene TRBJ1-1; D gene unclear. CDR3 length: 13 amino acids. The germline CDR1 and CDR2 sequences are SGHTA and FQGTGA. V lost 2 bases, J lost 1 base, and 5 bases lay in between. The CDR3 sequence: CASSLSANTEAFF. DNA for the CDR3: TGTGCCAGCAGCTTATCAGCGAACACTGAAGCTTTCTTT.

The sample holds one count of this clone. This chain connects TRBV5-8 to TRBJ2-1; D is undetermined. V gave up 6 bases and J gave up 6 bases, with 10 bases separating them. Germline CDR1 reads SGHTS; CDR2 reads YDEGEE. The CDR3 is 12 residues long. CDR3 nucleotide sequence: TGTGCCAGCACACCTTGGGGCAATGAGCAGTTCTTC. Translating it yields CASTPWGNEQFF.

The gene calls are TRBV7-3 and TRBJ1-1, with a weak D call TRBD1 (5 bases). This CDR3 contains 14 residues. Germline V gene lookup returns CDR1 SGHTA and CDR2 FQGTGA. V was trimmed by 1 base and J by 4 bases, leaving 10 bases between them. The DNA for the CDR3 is TGTGCCAGCAGCTTAAAGGCTGGGGGCACTGAAGCTTTCTTT. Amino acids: CASSLKAGGTEAFF.

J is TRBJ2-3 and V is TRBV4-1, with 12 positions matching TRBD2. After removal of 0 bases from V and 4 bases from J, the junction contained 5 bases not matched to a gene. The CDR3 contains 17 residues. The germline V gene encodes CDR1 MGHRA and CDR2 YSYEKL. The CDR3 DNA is TGCGCCAGCAGCCAAGATATTACTAGCGGGAGGTCAGATACGCAGTATTTT. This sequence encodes CASSQDITSGRSDTQYF.

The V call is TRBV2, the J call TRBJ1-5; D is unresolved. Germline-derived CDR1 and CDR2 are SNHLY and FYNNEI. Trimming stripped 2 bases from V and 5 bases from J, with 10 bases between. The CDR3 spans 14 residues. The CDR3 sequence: CASSESVEYQPQHF. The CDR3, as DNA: TGTGCCAGCAGTGAATCGGTGGAGTATCAGCCCCAGCATTTT.

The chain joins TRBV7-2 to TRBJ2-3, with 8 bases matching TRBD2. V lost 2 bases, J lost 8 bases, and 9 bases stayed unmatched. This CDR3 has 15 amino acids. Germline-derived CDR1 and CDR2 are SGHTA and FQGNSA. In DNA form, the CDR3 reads TGTGCCAGCAGCTTAAAGTGGTTAGCGGGGACTACGCAGTATTTT. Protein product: CASSLKWLAGTTQYF.

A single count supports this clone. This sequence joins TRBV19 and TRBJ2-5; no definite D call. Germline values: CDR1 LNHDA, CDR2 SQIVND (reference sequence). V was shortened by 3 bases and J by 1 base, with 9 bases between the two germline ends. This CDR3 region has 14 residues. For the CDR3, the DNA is TGTGCCAGTAGTATCGACCGGATCCAAGAGACCCAGTACTTC. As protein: CASSIDRIQETQYF.

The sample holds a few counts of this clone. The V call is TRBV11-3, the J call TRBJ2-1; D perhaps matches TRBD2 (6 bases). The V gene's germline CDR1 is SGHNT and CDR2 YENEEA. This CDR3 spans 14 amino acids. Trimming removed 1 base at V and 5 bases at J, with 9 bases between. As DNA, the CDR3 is TGTGCCAGCAGCTTAGGAGCGGGCGACAATGAGCAGTTCTTC. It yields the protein CASSLGAGDNEQFF.

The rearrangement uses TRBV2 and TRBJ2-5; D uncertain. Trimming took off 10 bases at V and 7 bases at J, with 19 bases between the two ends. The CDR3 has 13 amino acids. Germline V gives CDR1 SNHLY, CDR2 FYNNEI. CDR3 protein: CATFSGLTGTQYF. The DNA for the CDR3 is TGTGCCACCTTCAGTGGGCTTACGGGGACCCAGTACTTC.

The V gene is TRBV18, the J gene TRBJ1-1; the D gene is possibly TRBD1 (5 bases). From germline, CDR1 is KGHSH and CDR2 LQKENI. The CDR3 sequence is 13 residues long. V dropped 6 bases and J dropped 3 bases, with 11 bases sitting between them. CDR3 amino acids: CASSAGSDTEAFF. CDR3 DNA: TGTGCCAGCTCTGCAGGGTCGGACACTGAAGCTTTCTTT.

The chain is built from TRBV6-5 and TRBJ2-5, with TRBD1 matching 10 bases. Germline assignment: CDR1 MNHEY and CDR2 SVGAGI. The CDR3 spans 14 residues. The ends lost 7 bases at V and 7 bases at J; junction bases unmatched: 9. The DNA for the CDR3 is TGTGCCAGCATTAGGGGACAGGGGAGTGGGACCCAGTACTTC. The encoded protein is CASIRGQGSGTQYF.

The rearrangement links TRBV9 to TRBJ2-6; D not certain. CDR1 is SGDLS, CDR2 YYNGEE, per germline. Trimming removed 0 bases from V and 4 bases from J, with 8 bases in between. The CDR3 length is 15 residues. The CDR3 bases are TGTGCCAGCAGCGTAGTAGGGCCCGGGGCCAACGTCCTGACTTTC. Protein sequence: CASSVVGPGANVLTF.

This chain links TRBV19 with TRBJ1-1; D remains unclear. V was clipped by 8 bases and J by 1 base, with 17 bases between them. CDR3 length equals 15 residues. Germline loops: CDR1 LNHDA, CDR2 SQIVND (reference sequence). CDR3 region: CASSSPTTGNTEAFF. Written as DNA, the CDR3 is TGTGCCAGTTCCTCTCCGACGACCGGGAACACTGAAGCTTTCTTT.

Written as DNA, the CDR3 is TGTGCCAGCAGGAGAGGAGGGAACACCATATATTTT. As protein: CASRRGGNTIYF. This chain links TRBV28 with TRBJ1-3, with D uncertain. V lost 6 bases, J lost 7 bases, and 10 bases lay in between. The length of the CDR3 is 12 residues. CDR1 is MDHEN and CDR2 is SYDVKM in the germline V gene.

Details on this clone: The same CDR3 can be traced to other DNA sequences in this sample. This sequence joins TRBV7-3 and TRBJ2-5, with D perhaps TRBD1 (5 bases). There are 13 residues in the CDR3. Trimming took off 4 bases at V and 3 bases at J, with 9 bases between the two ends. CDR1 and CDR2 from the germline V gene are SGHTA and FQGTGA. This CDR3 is CASSSQGKETQYF. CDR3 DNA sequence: TGTGCCAGCAGCTCTCAGGGAAAAGAGACCCAGTACTTC. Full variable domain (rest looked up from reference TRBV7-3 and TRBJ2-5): GAGVSQTPSNKVTEKGKYVELRCDPISGHTALYWYRQSLGQGPEFLIYFQGTGAADDSGLPNDRFFAVRPEGSVSTLKIQRTERGDSAVYLCASSSQGKETQYFGPGTRLLVL.

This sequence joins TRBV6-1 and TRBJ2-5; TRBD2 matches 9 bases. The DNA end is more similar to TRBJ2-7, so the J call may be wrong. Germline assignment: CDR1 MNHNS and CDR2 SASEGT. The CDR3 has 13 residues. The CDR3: CASGRTSAYEQYF. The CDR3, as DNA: TGTGCCAGCGGACGGACTAGCGCCTACGAGCAGTACTTC.

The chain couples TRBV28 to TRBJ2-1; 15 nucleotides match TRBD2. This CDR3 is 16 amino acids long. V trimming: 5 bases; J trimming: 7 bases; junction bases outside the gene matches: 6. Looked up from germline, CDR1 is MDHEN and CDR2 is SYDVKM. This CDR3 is CASSPRTSGRVNEQFF. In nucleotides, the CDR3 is TGTGCCAGCAGTCCCCGGACTAGCGGGAGGGTTAATGAGCAGTTCTTC.

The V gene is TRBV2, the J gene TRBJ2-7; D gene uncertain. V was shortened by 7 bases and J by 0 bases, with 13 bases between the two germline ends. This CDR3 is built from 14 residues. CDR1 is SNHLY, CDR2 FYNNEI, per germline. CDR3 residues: CASKLLVSSYEQYF. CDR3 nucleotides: TGTGCCAGCAAGTTGCTGGTTAGCTCCTACGAGCAGTACTTC.

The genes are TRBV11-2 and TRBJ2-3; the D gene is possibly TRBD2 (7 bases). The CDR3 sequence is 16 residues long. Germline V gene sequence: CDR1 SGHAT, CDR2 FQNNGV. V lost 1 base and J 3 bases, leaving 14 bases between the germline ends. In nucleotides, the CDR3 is TGTGCCAGCAGCTTAGGGGGGCCGGGAGGAACAGATACGCAGTATTTT. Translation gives CASSLGGPGGTDTQYF. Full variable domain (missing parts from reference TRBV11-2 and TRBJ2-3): EAGVAQSPRYKIIEKRQSVAFWCNPISGHATLYWYQQILGQGPKLLIQFQNNGVVDDSQLPKDRFSAERLKGVDSTLKIQPAKLEDSAVYLCASSLGGPGGTDTQYFGPGTRLTVL.

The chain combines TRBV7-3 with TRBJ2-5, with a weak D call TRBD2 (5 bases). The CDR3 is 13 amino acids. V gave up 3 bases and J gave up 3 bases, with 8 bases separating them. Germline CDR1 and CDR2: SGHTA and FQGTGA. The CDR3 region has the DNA TGTGCCAGCAGCTTCGGGGAAAAAGAGACCCAGTACTTC. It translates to CASSFGEKETQYF. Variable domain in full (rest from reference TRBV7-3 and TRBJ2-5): GAGVSQTPSNKVTEKGKYVELRCDPISGHTALYWYRQSLGQGPEFLIYFQGTGAADDSGLPNDRFFAVRPEGSVSTLKIQRTERGDSAVYLCASSFGEKETQYFGPGTRLLVL.

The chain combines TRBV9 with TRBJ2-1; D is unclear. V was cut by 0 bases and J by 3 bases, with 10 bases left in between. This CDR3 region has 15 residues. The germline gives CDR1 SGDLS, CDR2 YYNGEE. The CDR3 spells CASSVVGSYYNEQFF. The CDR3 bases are TGTGCCAGCAGCGTAGTAGGGTCTTACTACAATGAGCAGTTCTTC.

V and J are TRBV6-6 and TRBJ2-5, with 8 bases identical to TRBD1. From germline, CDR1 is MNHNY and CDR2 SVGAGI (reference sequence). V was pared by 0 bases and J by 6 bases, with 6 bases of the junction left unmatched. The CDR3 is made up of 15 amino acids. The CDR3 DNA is TGTGCCAGCAGTTACTCAGGACAGGGAGGTCAGACCCAGTACTTC. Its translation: CASSYSGQGGQTQYF.

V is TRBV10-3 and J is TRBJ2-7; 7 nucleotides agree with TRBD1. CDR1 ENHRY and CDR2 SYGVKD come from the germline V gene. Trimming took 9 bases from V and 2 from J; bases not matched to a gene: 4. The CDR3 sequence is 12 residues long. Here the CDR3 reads CAIGTAPYEQYF. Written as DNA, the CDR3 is TGTGCCATTGGGACAGCTCCCTACGAGCAGTACTTC.

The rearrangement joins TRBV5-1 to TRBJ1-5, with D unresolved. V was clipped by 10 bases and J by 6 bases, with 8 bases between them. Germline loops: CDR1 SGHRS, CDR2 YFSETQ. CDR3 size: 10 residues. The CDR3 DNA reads TGCGCCGAGAGAAGTCAGCCCCAGCATTTT. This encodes CAERSQPQHF.

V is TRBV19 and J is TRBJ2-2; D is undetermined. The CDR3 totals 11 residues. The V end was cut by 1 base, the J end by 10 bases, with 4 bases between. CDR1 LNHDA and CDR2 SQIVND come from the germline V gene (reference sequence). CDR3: CASSIGTELFF. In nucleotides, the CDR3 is TGTGCCAGTAGTATAGGGACGGAGCTGTTTTTT.

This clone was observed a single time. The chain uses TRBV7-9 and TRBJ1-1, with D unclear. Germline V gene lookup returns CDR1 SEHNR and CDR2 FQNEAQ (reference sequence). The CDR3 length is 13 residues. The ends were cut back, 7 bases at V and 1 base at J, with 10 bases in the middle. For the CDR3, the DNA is TGTGCCAGCATCCGAGGTCGGAACACTGAAGCTTTCTTT. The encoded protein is CASIRGRNTEAFF.